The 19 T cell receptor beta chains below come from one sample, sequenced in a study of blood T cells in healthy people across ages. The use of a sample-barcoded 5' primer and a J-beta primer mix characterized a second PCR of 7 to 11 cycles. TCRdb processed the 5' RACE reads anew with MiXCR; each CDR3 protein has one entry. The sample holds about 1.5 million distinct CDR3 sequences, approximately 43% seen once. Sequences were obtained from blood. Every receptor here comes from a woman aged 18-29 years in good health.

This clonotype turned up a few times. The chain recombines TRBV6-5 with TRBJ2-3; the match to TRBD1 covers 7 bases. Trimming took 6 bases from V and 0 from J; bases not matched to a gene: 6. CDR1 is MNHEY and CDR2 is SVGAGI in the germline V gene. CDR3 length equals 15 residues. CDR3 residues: CASRRNRGSTDTQYF. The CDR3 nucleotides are TGTGCCAGCAGGCGGAACAGGGGAAGCACAGATACGCAGTATTTT.

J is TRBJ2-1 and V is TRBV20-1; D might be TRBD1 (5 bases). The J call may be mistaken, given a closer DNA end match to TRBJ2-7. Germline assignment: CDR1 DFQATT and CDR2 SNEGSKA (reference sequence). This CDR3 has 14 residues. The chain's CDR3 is CSAQGQGSYNEQYF. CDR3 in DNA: TGCAGTGCTCAGGGCCAGGGCTCCTACAATGAGCAGTACTTC.

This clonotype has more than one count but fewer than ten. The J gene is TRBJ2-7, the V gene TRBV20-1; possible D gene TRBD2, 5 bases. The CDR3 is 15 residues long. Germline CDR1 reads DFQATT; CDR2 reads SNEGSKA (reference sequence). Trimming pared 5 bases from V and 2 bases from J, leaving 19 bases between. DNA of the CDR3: TGCAGTGCTGACGACCTACGGAGGTCGGCCTACGAGCAGTACTTC. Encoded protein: CSADDLRRSAYEQYF.

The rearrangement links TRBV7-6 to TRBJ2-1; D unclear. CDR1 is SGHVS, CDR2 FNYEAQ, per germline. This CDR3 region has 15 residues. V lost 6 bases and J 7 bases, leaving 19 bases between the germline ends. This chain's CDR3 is CASSTSDAAGNEQFF. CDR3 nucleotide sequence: TGTGCCAGCAGTACAAGCGATGCTGCCGGAAATGAGCAGTTCTTC.

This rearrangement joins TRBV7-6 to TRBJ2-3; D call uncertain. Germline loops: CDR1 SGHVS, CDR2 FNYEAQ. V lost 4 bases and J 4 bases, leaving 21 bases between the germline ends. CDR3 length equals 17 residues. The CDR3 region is CASSSATSGHISDTQYF. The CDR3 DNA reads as TGTGCCAGCAGCTCCGCTACCTCCGGGCATATCTCAGATACGCAGTATTTT.

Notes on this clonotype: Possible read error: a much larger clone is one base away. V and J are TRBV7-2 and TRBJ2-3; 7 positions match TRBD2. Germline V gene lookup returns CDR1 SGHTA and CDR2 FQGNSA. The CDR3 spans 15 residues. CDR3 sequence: CASSTPSGGTDAQYF. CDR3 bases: TGTGCCAGCAGCACTCCTAGCGGCGGCACAGATGCGCAGTATTTT.

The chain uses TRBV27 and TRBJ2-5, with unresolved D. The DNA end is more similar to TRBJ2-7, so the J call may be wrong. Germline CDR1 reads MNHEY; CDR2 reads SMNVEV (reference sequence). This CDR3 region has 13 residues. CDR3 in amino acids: CASSYNPGCEQYF. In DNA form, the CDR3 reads TGTGCCAGCAGTTATAATCCGGGTTGCGAGCAGTACTTC.

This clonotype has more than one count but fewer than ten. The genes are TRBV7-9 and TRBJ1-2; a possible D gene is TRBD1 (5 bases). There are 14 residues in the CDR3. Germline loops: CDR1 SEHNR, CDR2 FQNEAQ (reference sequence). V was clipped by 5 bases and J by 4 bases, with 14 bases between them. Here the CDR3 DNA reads TGTGCCAGCAGCACGGGGACCGACGTCTATGGCTACACCTTC. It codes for CASSTGTDVYGYTF.

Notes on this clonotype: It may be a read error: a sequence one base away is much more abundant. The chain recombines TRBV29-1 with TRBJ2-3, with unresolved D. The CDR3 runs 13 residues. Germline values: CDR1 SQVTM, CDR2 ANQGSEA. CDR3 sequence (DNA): TGCAGCGTCCATGAACTTAGCACAGATAAGCAGTATTTT. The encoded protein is CSVHELSTDKQYF.

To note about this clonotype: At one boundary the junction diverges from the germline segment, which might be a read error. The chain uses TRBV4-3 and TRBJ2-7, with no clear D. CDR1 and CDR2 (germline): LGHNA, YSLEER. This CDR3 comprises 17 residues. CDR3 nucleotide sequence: TGCGCCAGCGGCCACGGATTGACGGGCCTATCGTCCTACGAGCAGTACTTC. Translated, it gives CASGHGLTGLSSYEQYF.

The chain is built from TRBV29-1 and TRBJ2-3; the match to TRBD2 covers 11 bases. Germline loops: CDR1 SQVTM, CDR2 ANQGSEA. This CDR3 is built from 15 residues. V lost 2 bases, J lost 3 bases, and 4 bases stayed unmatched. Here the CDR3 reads CSVELTSGMTDTQYF. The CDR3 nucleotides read TGCAGCGTTGAATTGACTAGCGGGATGACAGATACGCAGTATTTT.

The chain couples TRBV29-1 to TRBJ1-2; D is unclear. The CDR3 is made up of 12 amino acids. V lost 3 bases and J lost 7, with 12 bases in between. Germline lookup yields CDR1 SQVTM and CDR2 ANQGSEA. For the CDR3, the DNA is TGCAGCGTTGACCCCTGGGAGGGTGGCTACACCTTC. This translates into CSVDPWEGGYTF.

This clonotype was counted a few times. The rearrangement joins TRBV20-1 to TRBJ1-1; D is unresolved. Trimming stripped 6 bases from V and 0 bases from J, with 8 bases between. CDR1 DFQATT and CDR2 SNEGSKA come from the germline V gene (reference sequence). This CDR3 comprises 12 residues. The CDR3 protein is CSAIGLNTEAFF. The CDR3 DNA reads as TGCAGTGCCATCGGTCTGAACACTGAAGCTTTCTTT.

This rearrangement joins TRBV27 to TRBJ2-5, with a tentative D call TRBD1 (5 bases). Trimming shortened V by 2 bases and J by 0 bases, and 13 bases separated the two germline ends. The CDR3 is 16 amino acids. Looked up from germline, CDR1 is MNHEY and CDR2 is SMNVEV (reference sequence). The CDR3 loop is CASSLRAGQDQETQYF. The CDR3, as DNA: TGTGCCAGCAGTTTACGGGCAGGGCAGGACCAAGAGACCCAGTACTTC.

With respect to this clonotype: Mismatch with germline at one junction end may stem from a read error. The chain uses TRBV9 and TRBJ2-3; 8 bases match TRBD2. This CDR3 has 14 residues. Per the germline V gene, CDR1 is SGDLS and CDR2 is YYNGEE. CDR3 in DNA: TGTGCCGGCAGCGTAGCGGGATCGACAGATACGCAGTATTTT. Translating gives CAGSVAGSTDTQYF.

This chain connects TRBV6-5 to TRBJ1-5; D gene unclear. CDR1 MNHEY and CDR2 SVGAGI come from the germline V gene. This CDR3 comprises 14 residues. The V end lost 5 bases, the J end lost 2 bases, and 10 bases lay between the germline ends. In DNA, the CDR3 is TGTGCCAGCAGTACCGGGGAGGGCAATCAGCCCCAGCATTTT. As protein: CASSTGEGNQPQHF.

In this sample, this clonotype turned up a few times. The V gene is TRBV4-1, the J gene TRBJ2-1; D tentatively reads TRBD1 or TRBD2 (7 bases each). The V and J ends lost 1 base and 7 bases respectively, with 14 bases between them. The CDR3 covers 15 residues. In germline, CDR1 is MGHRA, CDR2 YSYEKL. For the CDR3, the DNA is TGCGCCAGCAGCCAAGCATGGCAGGGGGGGAATGAGCAGTTCTTC. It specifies CASSQAWQGGNEQFF.

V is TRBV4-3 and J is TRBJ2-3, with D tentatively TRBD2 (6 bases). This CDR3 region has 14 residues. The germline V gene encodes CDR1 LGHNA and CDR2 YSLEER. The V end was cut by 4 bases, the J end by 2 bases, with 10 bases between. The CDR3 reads CASSRREPTDTQYF. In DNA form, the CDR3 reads TGCGCCAGCAGCCGGAGGGAGCCCACAGATACGCAGTATTTT.

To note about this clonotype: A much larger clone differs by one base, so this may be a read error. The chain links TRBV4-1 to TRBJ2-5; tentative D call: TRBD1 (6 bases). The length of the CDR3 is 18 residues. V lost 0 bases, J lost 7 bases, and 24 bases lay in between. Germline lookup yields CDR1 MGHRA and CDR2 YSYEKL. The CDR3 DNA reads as TGCGCCAGCAGCCAAGAAATGATCGTACAGGGTGCTAGTGTGACCCAGTACTTC. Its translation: CASSQEMIVQGASVTQYF.